This TCR beta chain was found in a study of blood T cell repertoires in COVID-19. Across the whole study: Sample material is recorded as cDNA or gDNA derived from T cells, B-cell-depleted T cells, or PBMCs.

The germline V and J ends were trimmed by 6 bases and 0 bases, with 9 bases remaining between them. The germline V gene encodes CDR1 SGHTA and CDR2 FQGNSA. The CDR3 has 14 residues. Original data processing: Amplification of reference gene primers was used by the study to estimate nucleated cell counts. Assay: immunoSEQ multiplex PCR; the TCRdb copy retains only in-frame clones and omits some. For V, J and clone size, that table is used; D and trimming come from the DNA. The profile shows roughly 52,000 clones, 70% to 85% of them singletons. The chain joins TRBV7-2 to TRBJ2-4; no firm D call. Sequencing was carried out using peripheral blood. The receptor was isolated from a man aged 80 or over with COVID-19, enrolled during active disease. The CDR3 spells CASSPRLAKNIQYF. CDR3 in DNA: TGTGCCAGCAGTCCCCGACTAGCCAAAAACATTCAGTACTTC. The full variable domain, in which reference TRBV7-2 and TRBJ2-4 provide the parts outside the CDR3, is GAGVSQSPSNKVTEKGKDVELRCDPISGHTALYWYRQSLGQGLEFLIYFQGNSAPDKSGLPSDRFSAERTGGSVSTLTIQRTQQEDSAVYLCASSPRLAKNIQYFGAGTRLSVL.